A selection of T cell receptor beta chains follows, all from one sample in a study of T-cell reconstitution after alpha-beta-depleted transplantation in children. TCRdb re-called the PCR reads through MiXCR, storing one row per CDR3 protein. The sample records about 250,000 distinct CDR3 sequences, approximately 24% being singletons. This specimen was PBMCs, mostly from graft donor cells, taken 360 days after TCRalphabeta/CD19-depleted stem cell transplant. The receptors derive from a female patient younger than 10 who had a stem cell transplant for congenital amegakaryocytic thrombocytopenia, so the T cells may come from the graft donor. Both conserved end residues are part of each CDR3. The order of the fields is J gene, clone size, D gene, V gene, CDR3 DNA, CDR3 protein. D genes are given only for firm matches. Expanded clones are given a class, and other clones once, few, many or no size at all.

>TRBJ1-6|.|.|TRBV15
TGTGCCACCAGTCAGGGGAGGATCGGGCCCCTCCACTTT
CATSQGRIGPLHF
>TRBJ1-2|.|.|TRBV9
TGTGCCAGCAGAAGTCCCCGGCCGGGTCCGAAAAACTATGGCTACACCTTC
CASRSPRPGPKNYGYTF
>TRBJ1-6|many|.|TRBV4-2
TGTGCCAGCAGCCAAGATCTCGGGTCACCCCTCCACTTT
CASSQDLGSPLHF
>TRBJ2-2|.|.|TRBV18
TGTGCCAGCTCACCGATTGGGTCCGGGGAGCTGTTTTTT
CASSPIGSGELFF
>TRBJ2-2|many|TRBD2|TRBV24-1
TGTGCCACCAGTGATCACCGACTAGCGGGAGTGCCCGGGGAGCTGTTTTTT
CATSDHRLAGVPGELFF
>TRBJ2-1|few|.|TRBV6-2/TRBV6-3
TGTGCCAGCAGTTACTCGAGCGAGGGACCAGCTAGGTATGAGCAGTTCTTC
CASSYSSEGPARYEQFF
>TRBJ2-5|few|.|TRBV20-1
TGCAGTGCTAACCAAGAGACCCAGTACTTC
CSANQETQYF
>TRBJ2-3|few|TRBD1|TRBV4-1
TGCGCCAGCAGCCGGGGGCAGGGGGTGGTTTGGGCAGATACGCAGTATTTT
CASSRGQGVVWADTQYF
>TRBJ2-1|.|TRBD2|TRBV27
TGTGCCAGCGGTGGCAGACTAGCGGTTGACAATGAGCAGTTCTTC
CASGGRLAVDNEQFF
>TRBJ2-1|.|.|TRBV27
TGTGCCAGCAGTTTATCGCCAGCCCTAATCATATACAATGAGCAGTTCTTC
CASSLSPALIIYNEQFF
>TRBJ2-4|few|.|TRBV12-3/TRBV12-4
TGTGCCAGCAGTTACAGGGGAGGTACCAAAAACATTCAGTACTTC
CASSYRGGTKNIQYF
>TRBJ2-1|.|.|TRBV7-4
TGTGCCAGCAGGCCCGGGACAATTGATGAGCAGTTCTTC
CASRPGTIDEQFF
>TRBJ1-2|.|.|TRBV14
TGTGCCAGCAGCCAGGGACGCGAAGGGCTGCATGGGTATGGCTACACCTTC
CASSQGREGLHGYGYTF
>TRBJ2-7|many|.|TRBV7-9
TGTGCCAGCAGCTTTCTAGGCTACGAGCAGTACTTC
CASSFLGYEQYF
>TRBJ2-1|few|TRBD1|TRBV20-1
TGCAGTGCTGTCAGGGGGCCCCAGACCTACAATGAGCAGTTCTTC
CSAVRGPQTYNEQFF
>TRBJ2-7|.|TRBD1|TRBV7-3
TGTGCCAGCAGCCAGGACAGGGACTACGAGCAGTACTTC
CASSQDRDYEQYF
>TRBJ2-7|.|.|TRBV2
TGTGCCAGCAGTGAGAGGTCTGGGGGTCTCGACGAGCAGTACTTC
CASSERSGGLDEQYF
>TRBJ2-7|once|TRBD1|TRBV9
TGTGCCAGCAGCCATGGCCCCCAACAGACAGGGTGGCGGGAGCAGTACTTC
CASSHGPQQTGWREQYF